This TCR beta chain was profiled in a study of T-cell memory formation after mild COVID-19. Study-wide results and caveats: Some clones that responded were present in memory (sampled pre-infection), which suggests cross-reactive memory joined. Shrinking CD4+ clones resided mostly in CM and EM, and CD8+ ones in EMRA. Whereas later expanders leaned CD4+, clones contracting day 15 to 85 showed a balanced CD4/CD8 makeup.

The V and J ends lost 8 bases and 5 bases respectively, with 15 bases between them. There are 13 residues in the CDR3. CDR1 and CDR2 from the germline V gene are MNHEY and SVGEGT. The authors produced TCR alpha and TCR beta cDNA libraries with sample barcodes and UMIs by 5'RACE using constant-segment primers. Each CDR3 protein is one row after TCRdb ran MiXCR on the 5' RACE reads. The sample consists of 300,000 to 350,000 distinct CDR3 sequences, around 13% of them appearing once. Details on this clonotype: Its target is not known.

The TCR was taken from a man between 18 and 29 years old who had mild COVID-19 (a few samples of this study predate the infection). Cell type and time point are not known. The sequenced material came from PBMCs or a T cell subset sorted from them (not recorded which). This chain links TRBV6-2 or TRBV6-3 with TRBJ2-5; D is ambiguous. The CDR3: CASCRPAGETQYF. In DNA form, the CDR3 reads TGTGCCAGCTGCCGTCCGGCTGGGGAGACCCAGTACTTC.